These 14 T cell receptor beta chains share one sample of origin, sequenced in a study of chemoradiotherapy in HPV16-positive cancers (dated by TCRdb to 2022 to 2024). Libraries were constructed by the immunoSEQ multiplex PCR assay. Drawn from immuneACCESS, this table holds only the in-frame rearrangements with V and J called that TCRdb kept. Clones are partly lost; checked studies trace under half to an unresolved V gene and leave the rest unexplained. The sample records approximately 9,300 clones, about 82% of which are singletons. The ten largest clones add up to 2% to 2.5% of the sample. The input for sequencing was blood, taken from a patient who underwent chemoradiotherapy. The receptors were sampled from a human donor with HPV-associated anogenital cancer.

This sequence joins TRBV7-9 and TRBJ2-7, with a possible D match to TRBD2 (6 bases). CDR1 SEHNR and CDR2 FQNEAQ come from the germline V gene (reference sequence). This CDR3 spans 13 amino acids. The V and J ends lost 5 bases and 5 bases respectively, with 13 bases between them. The CDR3 region has the DNA TGTGCCAGCAGCCCAGGAGGGTCCAACGAGCAGTACTTC. As protein: CASSPGGSNEQYF.

The chain has TRBV5-1 and TRBJ1-1; D is undetermined. This CDR3 spans 14 amino acids. With 1 base removed from V and 2 bases from J, the gap between germline ends came to 9 bases. Germline CDR1 SGHRS, CDR2 YFSETQ. The CDR3 sequence: CASSLRQDNTEAFF. DNA for the CDR3: TGCGCCAGCAGCTTGAGGCAGGATAACACTGAAGCTTTCTTT.

This clone was detected a few times. This chain uses TRBV5-1 with TRBJ2-2, with D perhaps matching TRBD1 (6 bases). Trimming left V 1 base short and J 0 bases short, with 10 bases between. This CDR3 has 16 residues. CDR1 is SGHRS and CDR2 is YFSETQ in the germline V gene. The CDR3 region has the DNA TGCGCCAGCAGCTTGATACAGGGTTCGAACACCGGGGAGCTGTTTTTT. As protein: CASSLIQGSNTGELFF.

The rearrangement links TRBV7-8 to TRBJ1-5, with D unresolved. CDR3 length: 18 residues. V was shortened by 2 bases and J by 2 bases, with 19 bases between the two germline ends. CDR1 and CDR2 (germline): SGHVS, FQNEAQ. The CDR3, as DNA: TGTGCCAGCAGCTTACGACCAACAGATTCCACTGGCAATCAGCCCCAGCATTTT. Residues: CASSLRPTDSTGNQPQHF. Full variable domain (rest looked up from reference TRBV7-8 and TRBJ1-5): GAGVSQSPRYKVAKRGQDVALRCDPISGHVSLFWYQQALGQGPEFLTYFQNEAQLDKSGLPSDRFFAERPEGSVSTLKIQRTQQEDSAVYLCASSLRPTDSTGNQPQHFGDGTRLSIL.

The rearrangement links TRBV5-5 to TRBJ1-2, with 8 positions matching TRBD1. The CDR3 sequence is 12 residues long. The trim removed 4 bases at V and 8 bases at J, leaving 4 bases unmatched. Germline-derived CDR1 and CDR2 are SGHKS and YYEKEE (reference sequence). CDR3 nucleotides: TGTGCCAGCAGCCCGGACAGGGCCGGCTACACCTTC. Protein: CASSPDRAGYTF.

V usage is TRBV5-4 and J usage is TRBJ2-5; TRBD1 or TRBD2 may be the D gene (6 bases each). Germline V gene data show CDR1 as SGHNT and CDR2 as YYREEE (reference sequence). There are 16 residues in the CDR3. Trimming stripped 4 bases from V and 4 bases from J, with 20 bases between. The CDR3 protein is CASSLGGMGGRETQYF. The CDR3, as DNA: TGTGCCAGCAGCCTTGGAGGAATGGGGGGCCGAGAGACCCAGTACTTC. Looking up the rest from reference TRBV5-4 and TRBJ2-5 gives the full variable domain: ETGVTQSPTHLIKTRGQQVTLRCSSQSGHNTVSWYQQALGQGPQFIFQYYREEENGRGNFPPRFSGLQFPNYSSELNVNALELDDSALYLCASSLGGMGGRETQYFGPGTRLLVL.

The chain has TRBV7-8 and TRBJ2-7, with 8 bases matching TRBD2. Germline V lookup: CDR1 SGHVS, CDR2 FQNEAQ. The CDR3 totals 13 residues. V gave up 9 bases and J gave up 4 bases; unmatched junction bases: 8. The CDR3 DNA sequence: TGTGCCAGTGTCGGGGGGGGTAGATACGAGCAGTACTTC. Translation: CASVGGGRYEQYF.

The V call is TRBV27, the J call TRBJ2-7; D may be TRBD1 (7 bases). Germline CDR1 MNHEY, CDR2 SMNVEV (reference sequence). The V end was cut by 6 bases, the J end by 3 bases, with 12 bases between. The CDR3 length is 13 residues. CDR3 loop: CASSRQGLYEQYF. The CDR3 DNA is TGTGCCAGCAGCCGACAGGGACTCTACGAGCAGTACTTC.

This chain joins TRBV29-1 and TRBJ1-4; no clear D gene. V was shortened by 6 bases and J by 11 bases, with 13 bases between the two germline ends. Germline lookup yields CDR1 SQVTM and CDR2 ANQGSEA. The CDR3 runs 11 residues. The CDR3 reads CSVLKAGKLFF. CDR3 bases: TGCAGCGTACTTAAGGCGGGTAAACTGTTTTTT.

The chain is built from TRBV19 and TRBJ2-7; D might be TRBD1 (7 bases). Trimming shortened V by 10 bases and J by 5 bases, and 24 bases separated the two germline ends. The CDR3 contains 15 residues. Germline CDR1 reads LNHDA; CDR2 reads SQIVND (reference sequence). CDR3 loop: CATSRAGQLLHEQYF. The CDR3 DNA sequence: TGTGCCACATCACGGGCGGGACAGCTCCTGCACGAGCAGTACTTC.

The V gene is TRBV2, the J gene TRBJ2-3; maybe TRBD2 (6 bases). CDR3 length equals 13 residues. V lost 8 bases, J lost 4 bases, and 13 bases lay in between. Per germline, CDR1 SNHLY and CDR2 FYNNEI. The CDR3 loop is CASRLTSPDTQYF. CDR3 bases: TGTGCCAGCCGTCTAACTAGCCCAGATACGCAGTATTTT.

This clone was observed a few times. The CDR3 protein is CASSWTGNYGYTF. The CDR3 DNA sequence: TGTGCCAGCAGCTGGACGGGGAACTATGGCTACACCTTC. The chain carries TRBV7-9 and TRBJ1-2; D is uncertain. Trimming left V 4 bases short and J 2 bases short, with 8 bases between. The CDR3 sequence is 13 residues long. The germline V gene has CDR1 SEHNR and CDR2 FQNEAQ (reference sequence).

The chain recombines TRBV6-6 with TRBJ1-3; no clear D gene. Trimming cost V 2 bases and J 0 bases, with 5 bases left between them. The CDR3 is 14 amino acids. Germline-derived CDR1 and CDR2 are MNHNY and SVGAGI (reference sequence). The CDR3 DNA sequence: TGTGCCAGCAGTTACGCGGGCTCTGGAAACACCATATATTTT. This sequence encodes CASSYAGSGNTIYF.

The chain is built from TRBV29-1 and TRBJ2-1; 8 bases are a match to TRBD1. This CDR3 spans 12 amino acids. V lost 5 bases to trimming and J lost 7 bases; unmatched junction nucleotides: 4. Germline V gene sequence: CDR1 SQVTM, CDR2 ANQGSEA. The CDR3 bases are TGCAGCGTTTACGACAGGGGAAATGAGCAGTTCTTC. Its translation: CSVYDRGNEQFF.